This is a list of T cell receptor beta chains from one sample in a study of OX40 agonist ivuxolimab in advanced cancers. This table comes from immunoSEQ multiplex PCR, and its TCRdb copy is limited to in-frame clones, with some not included. The table records roughly 53,000 clones, around 85% of them present only once. The sequences come from CD4+ or CD8+ T cells sorted from blood, collected in a trial of the OX40 agonist ivuxolimab. The receptors stem from an adult with an advanced solid tumor such as melanoma, head and neck, liver or kidney cancer. The CDR3 runs from the conserved cysteine through the conserved F or W. D genes are given only for firm matches. Expanded clones get a size class; other rows say once, few or many, or leave the size out.

TRBD1	TRBV18	NA	TRBJ2-7	CASSPGTGGGYEQYF	TGTGCCAGCTCACCTGGGACAGGGGGCGGTTACGAGCAGTACTTC
NA	TRBV6-1	NA	TRBJ2-7	CASSESGGGSYEQYF	TGTGCCAGCAGTGAGAGCGGAGGAGGGTCCTACGAGCAGTACTTC
TRBD2	TRBV6-1	NA	TRBJ2-1	CASSAVTSGSNEQFF	TGTGCCAGCAGTGCAGTAACTAGCGGGAGTAATGAGCAGTTCTTC
TRBD2	TRBV6-6	NA	TRBJ2-1	CASSPWTSGKHEQFF	TGTGCCAGCAGCCCATGGACTAGCGGGAAACATGAGCAGTTCTTC
NA	TRBV6-5	NA	TRBJ1-6	CASSRVNSPLHF	TGTGCCAGCAGTCGTGTTAATTCACCCCTCCACTTT
NA	TRBV18	NA	TRBJ1-3	CASSTTSSGNTIYF	TGTGCCAGCTCGACCACATCATCTGGAAACACCATATATTTT
NA	TRBV15	NA	TRBJ2-1	CATSRAGSYNEQFF	TGTGCCACCAGCAGAGCGGGGTCCTACAATGAGCAGTTCTTC
NA	TRBV30	NA	TRBJ1-6	CAWSVPGNSPLHF	TGTGCCTGGAGTGTACCGGGGAATTCACCCCTCCACTTT
NA	TRBV10-3	NA	TRBJ2-1	CAISAQAGDEQFF	TGTGCCATCAGTGCTCAAGCGGGTGATGAGCAGTTCTTC
NA	TRBV10-3	NA	TRBJ2-1	CAISAELAAYNEQFF	TGTGCCATCAGTGCCGAACTAGCAGCATACAATGAGCAGTTCTTC
NA	TRBV7-6	NA	TRBJ2-1	CASSLALAGPNEQFF	TGTGCCAGCAGCTTAGCGCTGGCGGGACCCAATGAGCAGTTCTTC
NA	TRBV5-4	NA	TRBJ2-3	CASSYFTDTQYF	TGTGCCAGCAGCTACTTCACAGATACGCAGTATTTT
TRBD1	TRBV13	NA	TRBJ2-5	CASSGRQGSGQTQYF	TGTGCCAGCAGCGGCCGACAGGGTTCGGGTCAGACCCAGTACTTC
TRBD1	TRBV28	few	TRBJ2-7	CASSSGQGGSEQYF	TGTGCCAGCAGTTCAGGACAGGGGGGTAGCGAGCAGTACTTC
NA	TRBV20-1	few	TRBJ1-2	CSARTLYGYTF	TGCAGTGCTAGGACATTGTATGGCTACACCTTC
TRBD2	TRBV5-6	NA	TRBJ2-3	CASSPIAGSTDTQYF	TGTGCCAGCAGCCCAATAGCGGGGAGCACAGATACGCAGTATTTT
NA	TRBV28	NA	TRBJ2-3	CASSFRGSTDTQYF	TGTGCCAGCAGTTTCAGGGGAAGCACAGATACGCAGTATTTT
NA	TRBV2	NA	TRBJ2-5	CASSEDLEETQYF	TGTGCCAGCAGTGAAGACTTGGAAGAGACCCAGTACTTC
NA	TRBV15	NA	TRBJ2-3	CATSRSDFTDTQYF	TGTGCCACCAGCAGGAGCGACTTCACAGATACGCAGTATTTT
NA	TRBV6-1	NA	TRBJ2-1	CASGRDRYNEQFF	TGTGCCAGCGGCAGGGATCGATACAATGAGCAGTTCTTC
NA	TRBV19	NA	TRBJ1-5	CASSIRELNQPQHF	TGTGCCAGTAGTATCAGGGAGCTCAATCAGCCCCAGCATTTT
TRBD2	TRBV9	NA	TRBJ2-1	CASSVEQRETPSNEQFF	TGTGCCAGCAGCGTAGAACAGCGGGAGACACCATCGAATGAGCAGTTCTTC
NA	TRBV27	NA	TRBJ2-1	CASSDMGPSPTGQFF	TGTGCCAGCAGTGACATGGGACCGTCTCCTACTGGGCAGTTCTTC
NA	TRBV11-1	NA	TRBJ2-3	CASSPDGHTQYF	TGTGCCAGCAGCCCCGATGGACATACGCAGTATTTT
NA	TRBV5-4	NA	TRBJ2-7	CASSLTWTQLYEQYF	TGTGCCAGCAGTCTGACCTGGACCCAACTCTACGAGCAGTACTTC
TRBD2	TRBV5-6	NA	TRBJ2-5	CASSFGLAGQETQYF	TGTGCCAGCAGCTTCGGACTAGCGGGACAAGAGACCCAGTACTTC
NA	TRBV2	NA	TRBJ2-1	CASSENTYNEQFF	TGTGCCAGCAGTGAAAATACTTACAATGAGCAGTTCTTC
NA	TRBV2	NA	TRBJ1-2	CASKEMAGKGSDGYTF	TGTGCCAGCAAGGAGATGGCGGGAAAAGGTTCGGATGGCTACACCTTC
NA	TRBV11-2	NA	TRBJ1-6	CASSLRVIGGGNSPLHF	TGTGCCAGCAGCTTAAGGGTTATTGGGGGTGGTAATTCACCCCTCCACTTT
NA	TRBV6-1	NA	TRBJ2-7	CASGPGTFEQYF	TGTGCCAGCGGACCGGGAACTTTCGAGCAGTACTTC
NA	TRBV6-5	NA	TRBJ2-1	CASSYSRKHNEQFF	TGTGCCAGCAGTTACTCGAGAAAACACAATGAGCAGTTCTTC
NA	TRBV7-2	NA	TRBJ1-6	CASRSREDNSPLHF	TGTGCCAGCAGAAGCAGGGAGGATAATTCACCCCTCCACTTT
NA	TRBV5-6	NA	TRBJ2-1	CASSLRGYNEQFF	TGTGCCAGCAGCTTGCGGGGGTACAATGAGCAGTTCTTC
NA	TRBV29-1	NA	TRBJ2-3	CSVERGNTDTQYF	TGCAGCGTTGAACGGGGTAACACAGATACGCAGTATTTT
NA	TRBV9	NA	TRBJ1-6	CASSVGVDSPLHF	TGTGCCAGCAGCGTAGGGGTGGATTCACCCCTCCACTTT
NA	TRBV25-1	NA	TRBJ2-7	CASSEYSLAQQYF	TGTGCCAGCAGTGAATACTCTCTAGCGCAGCAGTACTTC
NA	TRBV5-6	NA	TRBJ2-7	CASSLWDSGFLYEQYF	TGTGCCAGCAGCTTGTGGGATAGCGGATTTCTCTACGAGCAGTACTTC
NA	TRBV19	NA	TRBJ2-2	CASSITMNTGELFF	TGTGCCAGTAGTATTACGATGAACACCGGGGAGCTGTTTTTT
NA	TRBV6-5	NA	TRBJ1-1	CAAEGPTEAFF	TGTGCCGCCGAAGGGCCCACTGAAGCTTTCTTT
NA	TRBV6-1	NA	TRBJ1-5	CASSAWDSNQPQHF	TGTGCCAGCAGTGCCTGGGACAGCAATCAGCCCCAGCATTTT
NA	TRBV7-7	NA	TRBJ1-3	CASSLDGGPGNTIYF	TGTGCTAGCAGCTTAGATGGCGGACCTGGAAACACCATATATTTT
NA	TRBV18	NA	TRBJ2-2	CASSPPVGTGGELFF	TGTGCCAGCTCACCACCGGTAGGGACTGGCGGGGAGCTGTTTTTT
NA	TRBV30	NA	TRBJ1-1	CAWSVKGSTEAFF	TGTGCCTGGAGTGTAAAGGGGTCCACTGAAGCTTTCTTT
NA	TRBV28	NA	TRBJ2-5	CASSLSGNQETQYF	TGTGCCAGCAGTTTAAGCGGTAATCAAGAGACCCAGTACTTC
NA	TRBV5-1	NA	TRBJ1-2	CASSRGTGGYTF	TGCGCCAGCAGCCGAGGGACCGGCGGCTACACCTTC
NA	TRBV28	NA	TRBJ2-1	CATYGSPYNEQFF	TGTGCCACCTACGGTAGTCCTTACAATGAGCAGTTCTTC
NA	TRBV11-2	NA	TRBJ2-6	CASSRRTGSASGANVLTF	TGTGCCAGCAGCAGACGTACGGGGAGCGCTTCTGGGGCCAACGTCCTGACTTTC
NA	TRBV13	NA	TRBJ1-2	CASRAPGAYNYGYTF	TGTGCCAGCAGGGCACCGGGTGCTTACAACTATGGCTACACCTTC
NA	TRBV29-1	NA	TRBJ2-2	CSVVTASNTGELFF	TGCAGCGTTGTTACAGCTTCGAACACCGGGGAGCTGTTTTTT
TRBD1	TRBV18	NA	TRBJ2-7	CASSSQGAGYEQYF	TGTGCCAGCTCATCACAGGGGGCAGGCTACGAGCAGTACTTC
NA	TRBV11-2	NA	TRBJ1-3	CASSRGQGNTIYF	TGTGCCAGCAGCCGAGGACAGGGAAACACCATATATTTT
TRBD1	TRBV6-6	NA	TRBJ2-7	CASSYRTDRVYHEQYF	TGTGCCAGCAGTTACAGAACCGACAGGGTGTACCACGAGCAGTACTTC
TRBD2	TRBV4-1	NA	TRBJ2-1	CASSASQVAGGMLSYNEQFF	TGCGCCAGCAGCGCCTCGCAGGTAGCGGGGGGGATGCTATCCTACAATGAGCAGTTCTTC
NA	TRBV15	NA	TRBJ2-5	CATSVEPTQETQYF	TGTGCCACCAGTGTGGAACCGACTCAAGAGACCCAGTACTTC
NA	TRBV27	NA	TRBJ2-1	CASANRGLPSNEQFF	TGTGCCAGCGCAAACCGGGGACTCCCCTCAAATGAGCAGTTCTTC